The clone carrying this T cell receptor beta chain has a count of ten or more. The antigen remains undetermined. The sample is drawn from a study of Graves' ophthalmopathy and Graves' hyperthyroidism. Overall study results and limits: Built on 13 signatures, a model told ophthalmopathy apart from stable hyperthyroidism with approximately 85% sensitivity and 81.08% specificity. Ophthalmopathy progression was predicted by the model at 55% to 71% sensitivity and 72% to 80% specificity.

RNA transcripts were the template, and TCR beta CDR3 regions were amplified from them. Amplification began with first-round RT-PCR using HTBI primers, then second-round multiplex PCR was performed. Using its own MiXCR run on the multiplex PCR reads, TCRdb lists one record per CDR3 protein. The sample shows approximately 210,000 distinct CDR3 sequences, about 32% of them seen only once. The CDR3 is 14 residues long. The V end lost 1 base, the J end lost 2 bases, and 8 bases lay between the germline ends. Germline CDR1 is SGHAT and CDR2 is FQDESV (reference sequence). Sequences were obtained from peripheral blood. The TCR comes from a man aged 45-65 years with Graves' ophthalmopathy. This chain connects TRBV11-1 to TRBJ1-1; no clear D. The CDR3 region is CASSLGSSNTEAFF. DNA of the CDR3: TGTGCCAGCAGCTTAGGTTCCTCAAACACTGAAGCTTTCTTT. Together with reference TRBV11-1 and TRBJ1-1, the CDR3 gives the full variable domain: EAEVAQSPRYKITEKSQAVAFWCDPISGHATLYWYRQILGQGPELLVQFQDESVVDDSQLPKDRFSAERLKGVDSTLKIQPAELGDSAMYLCASSLGSSNTEAFFGQGTRLTVV.